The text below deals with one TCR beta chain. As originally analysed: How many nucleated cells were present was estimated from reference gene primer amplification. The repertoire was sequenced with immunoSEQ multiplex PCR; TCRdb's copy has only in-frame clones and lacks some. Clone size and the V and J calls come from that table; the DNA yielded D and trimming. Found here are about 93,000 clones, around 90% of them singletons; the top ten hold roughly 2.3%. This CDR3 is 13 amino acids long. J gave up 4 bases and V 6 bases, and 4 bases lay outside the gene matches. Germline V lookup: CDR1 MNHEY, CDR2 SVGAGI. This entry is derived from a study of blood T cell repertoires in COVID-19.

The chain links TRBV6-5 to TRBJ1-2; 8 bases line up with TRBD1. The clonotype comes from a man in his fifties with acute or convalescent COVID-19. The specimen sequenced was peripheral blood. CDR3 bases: TGTGCCAGCAGACCGGGACAGGTCTATGGCTACACCTTC. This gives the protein CASRPGQVYGYTF.